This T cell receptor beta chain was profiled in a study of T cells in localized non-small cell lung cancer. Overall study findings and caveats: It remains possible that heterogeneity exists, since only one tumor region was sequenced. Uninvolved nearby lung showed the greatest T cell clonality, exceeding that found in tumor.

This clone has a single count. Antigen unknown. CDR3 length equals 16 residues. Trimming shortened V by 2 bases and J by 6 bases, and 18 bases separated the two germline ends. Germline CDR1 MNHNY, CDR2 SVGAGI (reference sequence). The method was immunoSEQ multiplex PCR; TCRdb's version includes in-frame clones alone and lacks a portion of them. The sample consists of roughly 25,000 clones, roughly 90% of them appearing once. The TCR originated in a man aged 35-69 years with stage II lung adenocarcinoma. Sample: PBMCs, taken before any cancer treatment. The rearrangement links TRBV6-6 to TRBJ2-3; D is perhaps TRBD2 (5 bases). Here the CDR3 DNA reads TGTGCCAGCAGTTACGTCATGCGAGGGATGAGTGATACGCAGTATTTT. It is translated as CASSYVMRGMSDTQYF.